The T cell receptor beta chain under discussion was sequenced for a study of shared clonotypes between healthy human individuals. Concerning this clone itself: The antigen is undetermined. The sample carries other DNA sequences with the same CDR3.

Original data processing: Junction-only immunoSEQ data arrived without quality scores, meaning filtering differed. Data came from immunoSEQ multiplex PCR; TCRdb stores just in-frame clones and leaves some out. D and trimming were read from the DNA, whereas the V and J calls and clone size are those reported in that table. This table holds roughly 1,500,000 clones, 98% found once. Per the germline V gene, CDR1 is KGHSH and CDR2 is LQKENI. V was clipped by 3 bases and J by 5 bases, with 7 bases between them. The CDR3 consists of 12 residues. Study results and caveats: Generation probabilities were higher for clonotypes shared across all four sorted-subset donors than for unshared ones.

Sequenced material: naive CD4+ T cells sorted from blood. As for subset: CD45RA+ positively selected. The chain carries TRBV18 and TRBJ2-5; D is undetermined. This clonotype was obtained from a man aged 30-40 years in good health. The CDR3 sequence is CASSPLLETQYF. CDR3 bases: TGTGCCAGCTCACCCCTCCTGGAGACCCAGTACTTC.